At least ten counts were recorded for the clone carrying this TCR beta chain. The data stem from a study of spatial heterogeneity in lung cancer. Whole-study context: Alpha-chain detections were consistently fewer than beta-chain detections among the sequences. Raw reads contained each unique TCR and UMI combination more than ten times on average.

Germline lookup yields CDR1 KGHDR and CDR2 SFDVKD. CDR3 length: 17 residues. Trimming removed 4 bases from V and 1 base from J, with 13 bases in between. Time point reported: sample taken at primary tumor resection. TCRdb passed the 5' RACE reads through MiXCR, listing each CDR3 protein once. This repertoire shows tens of thousands of distinct CDR3 sequences, about an eighth found once; its top ten account for about 38%. The genes are TRBV24-1 and TRBJ2-6; tentatively, D is TRBD1 (5 bases). Sequenced here: PBMCs, sampled at surgery. The sequence was obtained from a male donor with early-stage non-small cell lung cancer. CDR3 sequence (DNA): TGTGCCACCAGTGACAACCCCAGGGTATCTGGGGCCAACGTCCTGACTTTC. It translates to CATSDNPRVSGANVLTF.